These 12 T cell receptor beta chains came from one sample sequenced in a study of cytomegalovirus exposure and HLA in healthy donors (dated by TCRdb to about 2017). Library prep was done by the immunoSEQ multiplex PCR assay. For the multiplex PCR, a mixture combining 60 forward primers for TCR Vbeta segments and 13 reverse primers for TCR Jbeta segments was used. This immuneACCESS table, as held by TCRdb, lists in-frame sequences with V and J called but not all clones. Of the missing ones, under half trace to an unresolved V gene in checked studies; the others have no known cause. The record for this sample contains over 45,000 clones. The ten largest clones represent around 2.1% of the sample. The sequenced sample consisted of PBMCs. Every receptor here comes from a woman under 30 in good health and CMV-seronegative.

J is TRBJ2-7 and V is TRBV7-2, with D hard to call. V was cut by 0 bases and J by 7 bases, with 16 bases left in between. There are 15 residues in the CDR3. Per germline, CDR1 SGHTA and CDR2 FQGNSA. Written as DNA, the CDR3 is TGTGCCAGCAGCTTAGCCCGAGGTCCCCTACGAGAGCAGTACTTC. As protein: CASSLARGPLREQYF.

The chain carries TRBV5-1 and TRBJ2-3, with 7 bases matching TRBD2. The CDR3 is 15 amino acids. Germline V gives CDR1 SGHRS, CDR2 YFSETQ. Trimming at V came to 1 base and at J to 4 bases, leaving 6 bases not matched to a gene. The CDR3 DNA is TGCGCCAGCAGCTTGTCGGGCGGGAGCCCAGATACGCAGTATTTT. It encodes CASSLSGGSPDTQYF. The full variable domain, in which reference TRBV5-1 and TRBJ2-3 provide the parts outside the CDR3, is KAGVTQTPRYLIKTRGQQVTLSCSPISGHRSVSWYQQTPGQGLQFLFEYFSETQRNKGNFPGRFSGRQFSNSRSEMNVSTLELGDSALYLCASSLSGGSPDTQYFGPGTRLTVL.

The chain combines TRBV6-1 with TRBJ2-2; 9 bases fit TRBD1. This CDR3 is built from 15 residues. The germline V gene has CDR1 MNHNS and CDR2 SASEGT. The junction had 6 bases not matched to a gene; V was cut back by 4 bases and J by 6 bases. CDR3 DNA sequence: TGTGCCAGCAGTGTCGACAGGGGGACCGCCGGGGAGCTGTTTTTT. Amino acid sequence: CASSVDRGTAGELFF.

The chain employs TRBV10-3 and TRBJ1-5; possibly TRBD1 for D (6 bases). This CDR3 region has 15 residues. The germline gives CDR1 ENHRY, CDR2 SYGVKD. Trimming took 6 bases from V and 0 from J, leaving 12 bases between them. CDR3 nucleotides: TGTGCCATCAGCCGAGGACAGTATAGCAATCAGCCCCAGCATTTT. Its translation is CAISRGQYSNQPQHF.

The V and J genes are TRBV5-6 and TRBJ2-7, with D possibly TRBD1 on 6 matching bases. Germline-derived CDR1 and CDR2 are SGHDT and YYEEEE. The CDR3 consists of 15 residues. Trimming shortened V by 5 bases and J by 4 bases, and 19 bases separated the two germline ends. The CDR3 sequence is CASSLYPGQHYEQYF. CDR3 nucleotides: TGTGCCAGCAGTTTATACCCGGGACAACATTACGAGCAGTACTTC.

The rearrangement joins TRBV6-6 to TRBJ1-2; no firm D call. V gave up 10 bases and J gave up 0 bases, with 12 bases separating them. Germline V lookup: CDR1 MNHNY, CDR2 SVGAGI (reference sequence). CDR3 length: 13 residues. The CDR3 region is CATAYGTNYGYTF. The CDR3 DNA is TGTGCCACCGCCTACGGGACTAACTATGGCTACACCTTC.

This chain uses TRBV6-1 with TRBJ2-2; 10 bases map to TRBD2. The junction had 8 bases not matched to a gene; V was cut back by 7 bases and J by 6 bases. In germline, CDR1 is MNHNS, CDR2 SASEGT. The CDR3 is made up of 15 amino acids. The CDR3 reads CASIRAGGPAGELFF. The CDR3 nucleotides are TGTGCCAGCATTCGAGCGGGAGGGCCGGCCGGGGAGCTGTTTTTT.

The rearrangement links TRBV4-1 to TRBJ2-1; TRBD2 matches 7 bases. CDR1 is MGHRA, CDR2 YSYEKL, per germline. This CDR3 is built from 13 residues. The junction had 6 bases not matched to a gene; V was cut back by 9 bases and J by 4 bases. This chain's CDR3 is CASKRGPYNEQFF. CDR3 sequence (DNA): TGCGCCAGTAAGCGGGGCCCTTACAATGAGCAGTTCTTC.

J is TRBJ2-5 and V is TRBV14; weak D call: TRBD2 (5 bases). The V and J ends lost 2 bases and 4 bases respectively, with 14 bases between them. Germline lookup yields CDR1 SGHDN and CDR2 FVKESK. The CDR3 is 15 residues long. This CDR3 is CASSQRAGSAETQYF. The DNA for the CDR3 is TGTGCCAGCAGCCAAAGGGCAGGTAGCGCAGAGACCCAGTACTTC.

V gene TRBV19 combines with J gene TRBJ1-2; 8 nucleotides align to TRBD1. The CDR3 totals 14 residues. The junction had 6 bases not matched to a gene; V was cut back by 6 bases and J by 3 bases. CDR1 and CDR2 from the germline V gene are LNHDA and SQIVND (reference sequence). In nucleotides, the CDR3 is TGTGCCAGTAGGGAGACAGGGGCGGACTATGGCTACACCTTC. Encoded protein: CASRETGADYGYTF.

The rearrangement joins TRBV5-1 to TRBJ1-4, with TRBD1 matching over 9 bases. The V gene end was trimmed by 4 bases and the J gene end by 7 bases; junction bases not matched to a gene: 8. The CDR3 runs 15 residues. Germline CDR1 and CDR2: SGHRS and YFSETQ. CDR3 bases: TGCGCCAGCAGCCCGGGGGACAGGGAAAGTGAAAAACTGTTTTTT. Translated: CASSPGDRESEKLFF. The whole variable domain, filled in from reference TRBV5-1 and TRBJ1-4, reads KAGVTQTPRYLIKTRGQQVTLSCSPISGHRSVSWYQQTPGQGLQFLFEYFSETQRNKGNFPGRFSGRQFSNSRSEMNVSTLELGDSALYLCASSPGDRESEKLFFGSGTQLSVL.

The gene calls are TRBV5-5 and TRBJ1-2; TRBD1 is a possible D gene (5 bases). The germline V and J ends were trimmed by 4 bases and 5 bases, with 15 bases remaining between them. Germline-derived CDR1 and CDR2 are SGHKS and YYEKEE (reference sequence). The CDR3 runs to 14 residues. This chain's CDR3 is CASSPARGRYGYTF. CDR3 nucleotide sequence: TGTGCCAGCAGCCCGGCAAGGGGCCGGTATGGCTACACCTTC.